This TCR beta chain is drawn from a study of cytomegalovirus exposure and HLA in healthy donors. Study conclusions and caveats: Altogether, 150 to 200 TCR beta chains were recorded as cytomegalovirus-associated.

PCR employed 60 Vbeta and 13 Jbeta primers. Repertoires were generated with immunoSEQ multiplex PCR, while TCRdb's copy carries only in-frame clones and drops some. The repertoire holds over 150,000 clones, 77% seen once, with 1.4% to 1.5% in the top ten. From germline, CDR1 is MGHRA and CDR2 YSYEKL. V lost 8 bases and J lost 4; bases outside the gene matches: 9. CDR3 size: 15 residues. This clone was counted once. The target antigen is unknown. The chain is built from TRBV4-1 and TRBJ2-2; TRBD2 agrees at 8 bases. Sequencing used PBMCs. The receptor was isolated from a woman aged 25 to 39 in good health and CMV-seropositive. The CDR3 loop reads CASRGTRGGTGELFF. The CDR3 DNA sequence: TGCGCCAGCCGGGGGACTAGGGGCGGCACCGGGGAGCTGTTTTTT.